Listed below are T cell receptor beta chains from one sample, sequenced in a study of response to subunit inactivated influenza vaccine. TCRdb re-analysed the RT-PCR reads in MiXCR, keeping a single row per CDR3 protein. The data show around 250,000 distinct CDR3 sequences, 10% to 15% seen once. Material: non-naive T cells sorted from PBMCs, obtained 14 to 15 days before vaccination. Receptors were obtained from a man aged 50-59 years who received an inactivated influenza vaccine. Both conserved end residues are trimmed from each CDR3. D genes are given only for firm matches.

v_gene: TRBV7-3; j_gene: TRBJ2-1; d_gene: .; CDR3aa: ASSLAQTRSYNEQF
v_gene: TRBV5-5; j_gene: TRBJ2-2; d_gene: TRBD1; CDR3aa: ASSRDRVANTGELF
v_gene: TRBV10-1; j_gene: TRBJ2-3; d_gene: TRBD1; CDR3aa: ASSESYSTGQGRDTQY
v_gene: TRBV11-2; j_gene: TRBJ2-3; d_gene: TRBD1; CDR3aa: ASSPRTGSADTQY
v_gene: TRBV20-1; j_gene: TRBJ1-3; d_gene: .; CDR3aa: SAPDEGSGNTIY
v_gene: TRBV18; j_gene: TRBJ1-4; d_gene: .; CDR3aa: ASSRRGGDEKLF
v_gene: TRBV5-1; j_gene: TRBJ2-7; d_gene: TRBD2; CDR3aa: ASSFSGSTSGRHEQY
v_gene: TRBV5-1; j_gene: TRBJ2-1; d_gene: .; CDR3aa: ASSFGGDSYNEQF
v_gene: TRBV14; j_gene: TRBJ1-1; d_gene: .; CDR3aa: ASSPWSRGNTEAF
v_gene: TRBV7-6; j_gene: TRBJ2-1; d_gene: TRBD2; CDR3aa: ASSLDSAGGEQF
v_gene: TRBV20-1; j_gene: TRBJ2-6; d_gene: .; CDR3aa: SVPDLAGANVLT
v_gene: TRBV6-2/TRBV6-3; j_gene: TRBJ2-3; d_gene: TRBD2; CDR3aa: ASRRLGGLDTQY
v_gene: TRBV12-3/TRBV12-4; j_gene: TRBJ2-7; d_gene: .; CDR3aa: ASSPTGLISEQY
v_gene: TRBV7-2; j_gene: TRBJ2-3; d_gene: TRBD2; CDR3aa: ASSRNLAGVGDTQY
v_gene: TRBV3-1; j_gene: TRBJ2-3; d_gene: TRBD2; CDR3aa: ASSHALRGRPSTDTQY
v_gene: TRBV6-5; j_gene: TRBJ2-3; d_gene: .; CDR3aa: ASSYSIGSGSTDTQY
v_gene: TRBV5-1; j_gene: TRBJ1-4; d_gene: TRBD1; CDR3aa: ASSEDRGTNEKLF
v_gene: TRBV6-1; j_gene: TRBJ2-7; d_gene: TRBD2; CDR3aa: ASTYGRGAGYEQY
v_gene: TRBV5-1; j_gene: TRBJ2-5; d_gene: TRBD1; CDR3aa: ASVKIGTGKGETQY
v_gene: TRBV5-4; j_gene: TRBJ2-2; d_gene: TRBD2; CDR3aa: ASSLGPGGNTGELF
v_gene: TRBV6-1; j_gene: TRBJ1-5; d_gene: TRBD1; CDR3aa: ASSVTGVHQPQH
v_gene: TRBV5-1; j_gene: TRBJ1-3; d_gene: .; CDR3aa: ASSLGGNTIY
v_gene: TRBV18; j_gene: TRBJ1-1; d_gene: .; CDR3aa: ASSPKSDLNTEAF
v_gene: TRBV12-3/TRBV12-4; j_gene: TRBJ1-4; d_gene: .; CDR3aa: ASSSRIKLF
v_gene: TRBV29-1; j_gene: TRBJ1-1; d_gene: TRBD1; CDR3aa: SVGGTGGWDTEAF
v_gene: TRBV2; j_gene: TRBJ2-1; d_gene: TRBD2; CDR3aa: ASSVRGGSSYNEQF
v_gene: TRBV28; j_gene: TRBJ2-7; d_gene: .; CDR3aa: ASSLFWVLGSSYEQY
v_gene: TRBV7-2; j_gene: TRBJ2-3; d_gene: TRBD2; CDR3aa: ASGVAAGRVDTQY
v_gene: TRBV12-3/TRBV12-4; j_gene: TRBJ2-3; d_gene: TRBD1; CDR3aa: TLCPIKGTGVSTDTQY
v_gene: TRBV15; j_gene: TRBJ2-5; d_gene: .; CDR3aa: ATSRDMAQETQY
v_gene: TRBV2; j_gene: TRBJ2-3; d_gene: .; CDR3aa: ASSEAVGRRAQY
v_gene: TRBV12-3/TRBV12-4; j_gene: TRBJ1-3; d_gene: TRBD1; CDR3aa: ASSSQDRVTGNTIY
v_gene: TRBV20-1; j_gene: TRBJ2-7; d_gene: TRBD2; CDR3aa: SARDLRGVSGEQY
v_gene: TRBV7-2; j_gene: TRBJ1-6; d_gene: TRBD1; CDR3aa: ASSLGGTGGVPLH
v_gene: TRBV7-9; j_gene: TRBJ2-7; d_gene: .; CDR3aa: ASSLEQGWNEQY
v_gene: TRBV5-5; j_gene: TRBJ1-5; d_gene: .; CDR3aa: ASTYGGVSGQPQH
v_gene: TRBV24-1; j_gene: TRBJ2-3; d_gene: TRBD2; CDR3aa: ATSDTRTSGSTDTQY
v_gene: TRBV11-2; j_gene: TRBJ2-1; d_gene: .; CDR3aa: ASSSFRARDEQF
v_gene: TRBV29-1; j_gene: TRBJ2-1; d_gene: .; CDR3aa: SVVNYNEQF
v_gene: TRBV27; j_gene: TRBJ2-3; d_gene: .; CDR3aa: ASGPALGGRTDTQY
v_gene: TRBV19; j_gene: TRBJ1-1; d_gene: .; CDR3aa: ASSIVGRSNTEAF
v_gene: TRBV5-5; j_gene: TRBJ2-1; d_gene: .; CDR3aa: ASRSGPYNEQF
v_gene: TRBV3-1; j_gene: TRBJ1-2; d_gene: .; CDR3aa: ASSQDMGKANGYT
v_gene: TRBV20-1; j_gene: TRBJ2-4; d_gene: TRBD2; CDR3aa: SARRGLAGDWWVKNIQY
v_gene: TRBV5-5; j_gene: TRBJ2-7; d_gene: TRBD2; CDR3aa: ASSRGASGGLYEQY
v_gene: TRBV6-1; j_gene: TRBJ2-3; d_gene: TRBD2; CDR3aa: ATALGSGSADTQY
v_gene: TRBV7-9; j_gene: TRBJ2-3; d_gene: .; CDR3aa: ASSLDGPRTDTQY
v_gene: TRBV2; j_gene: TRBJ2-2; d_gene: .; CDR3aa: ASSNIREVGELF
v_gene: TRBV4-1; j_gene: TRBJ1-1; d_gene: .; CDR3aa: ASSQDVGGITEAF
v_gene: TRBV20-1; j_gene: TRBJ2-3; d_gene: TRBD2; CDR3aa: SAPPFGGAPDTQY
v_gene: TRBV3-1; j_gene: TRBJ1-1; d_gene: .; CDR3aa: ASSPEVGTEAF
v_gene: TRBV20-1; j_gene: TRBJ2-7; d_gene: .; CDR3aa: SARDQGRTYEQY